This T cell receptor beta chain emerged from a study of T cell responses to AZD1222 COVID-19 vaccine. Produced via immunoSEQ multiplex PCR; TCRdb's table is partial and in-frame only. The sample yields roughly 100,000 clones, 91% seen once. This clone turned up a few times. This clonotype originated in an adult in good health. This specimen was peripheral blood, taken on day 0 of AZD1222 vaccination.

The CDR3 DNA is TGTGCCTGGAGGCGGGGGCTCTATGGCTACACCTTC. Protein sequence: CAWRRGLYGYTF. The chain links TRBV30 to TRBJ1-2; TRBD1 is a possible D gene (6 bases). V lost 3 bases to trimming and J lost 4 bases, with 9 bases between them. The germline CDR1 and CDR2 sequences are GTSNPN and SVGIG (reference sequence). The CDR3 length is 12 residues. Complete variable domain (other parts from reference TRBV30 and TRBJ1-2): SQTIHQWPATLVQPVGSPLSLECTVEGTSNPNLYWYRQAAGRGLQLLFYSVGIGQISSEVPQNLSASRPQDRQFILSSKKLLLSDSGFYLCAWRRGLYGYTFGSGTRLTVV.